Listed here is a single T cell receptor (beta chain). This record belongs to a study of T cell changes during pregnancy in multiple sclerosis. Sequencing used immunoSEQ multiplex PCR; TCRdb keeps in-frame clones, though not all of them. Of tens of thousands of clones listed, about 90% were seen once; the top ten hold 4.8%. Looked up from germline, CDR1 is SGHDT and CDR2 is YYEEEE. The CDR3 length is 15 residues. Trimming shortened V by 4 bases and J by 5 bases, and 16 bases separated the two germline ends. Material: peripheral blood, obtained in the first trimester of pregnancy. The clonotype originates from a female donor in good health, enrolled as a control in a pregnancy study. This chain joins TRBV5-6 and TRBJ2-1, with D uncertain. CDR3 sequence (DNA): TGTGCCAGCAGCATGCCCGTGGTCTTAGACAATGAGCAGTTCTTC. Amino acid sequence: CASSMPVVLDNEQFF.